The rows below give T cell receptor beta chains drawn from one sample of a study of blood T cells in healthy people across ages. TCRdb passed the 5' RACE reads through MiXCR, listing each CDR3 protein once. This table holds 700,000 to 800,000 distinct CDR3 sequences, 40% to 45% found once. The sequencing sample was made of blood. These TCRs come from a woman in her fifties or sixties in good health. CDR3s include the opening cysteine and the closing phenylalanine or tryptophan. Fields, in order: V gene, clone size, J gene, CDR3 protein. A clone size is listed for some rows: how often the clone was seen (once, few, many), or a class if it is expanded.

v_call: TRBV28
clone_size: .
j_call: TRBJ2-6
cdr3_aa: CASSSSDRRTGANVLTF

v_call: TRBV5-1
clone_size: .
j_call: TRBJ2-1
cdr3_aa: CASSEDSISYNEQFF

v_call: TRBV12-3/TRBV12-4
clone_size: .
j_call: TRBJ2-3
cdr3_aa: CASSLTGADAEYF

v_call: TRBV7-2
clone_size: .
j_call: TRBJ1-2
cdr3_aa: CASSLAGGTGIGYTF

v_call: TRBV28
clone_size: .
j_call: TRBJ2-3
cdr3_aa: CASKVPAGGGGGTDTQYF

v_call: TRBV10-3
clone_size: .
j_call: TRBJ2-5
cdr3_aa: CAISEQEETQYF

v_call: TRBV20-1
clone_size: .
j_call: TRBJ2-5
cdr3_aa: CSARGRIAGDHEQYF

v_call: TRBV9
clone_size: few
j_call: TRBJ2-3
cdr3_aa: CASSVAAGDLVPDTQYF

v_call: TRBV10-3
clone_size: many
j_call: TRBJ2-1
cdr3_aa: CAISELAGREQFF

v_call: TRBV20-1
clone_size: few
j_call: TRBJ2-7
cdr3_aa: CSARDRGYGYEQYF

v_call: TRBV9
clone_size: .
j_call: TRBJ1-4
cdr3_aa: CASSNPTEPNEKLFF

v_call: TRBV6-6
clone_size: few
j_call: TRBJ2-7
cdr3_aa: CASSISGGILHEQYF

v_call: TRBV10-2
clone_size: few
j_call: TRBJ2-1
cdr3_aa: CASSERVLSINEQFF

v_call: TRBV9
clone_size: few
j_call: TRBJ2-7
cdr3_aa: CASSVATGPYEQYF

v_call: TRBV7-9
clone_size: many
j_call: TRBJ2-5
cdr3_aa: CASSPAELQETQYF